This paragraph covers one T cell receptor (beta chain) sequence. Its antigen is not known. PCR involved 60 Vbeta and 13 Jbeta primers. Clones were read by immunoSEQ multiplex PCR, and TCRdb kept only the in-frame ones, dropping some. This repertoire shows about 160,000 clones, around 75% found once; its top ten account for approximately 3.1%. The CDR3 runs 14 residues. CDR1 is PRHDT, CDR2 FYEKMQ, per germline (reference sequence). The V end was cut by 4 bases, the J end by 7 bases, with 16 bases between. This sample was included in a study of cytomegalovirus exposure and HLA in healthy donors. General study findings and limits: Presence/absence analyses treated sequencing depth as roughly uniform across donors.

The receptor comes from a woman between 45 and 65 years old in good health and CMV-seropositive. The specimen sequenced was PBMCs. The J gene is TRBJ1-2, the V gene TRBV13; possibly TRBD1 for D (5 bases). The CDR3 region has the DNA TGTGCCAGCAGCTCAACCCTGGGGCTTCGTGGCTACACCTTC. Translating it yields CASSSTLGLRGYTF. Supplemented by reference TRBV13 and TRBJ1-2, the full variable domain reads AAGVIQSPRHLIKEKRETATLKCYPIPRHDTVYWYQQGPGQDPQFLISFYEKMQSDKGSIPDRFSAQQFSDYHSELNMSSLELGDSALYFCASSSTLGLRGYTFGSGTRLTVV.